What follows are 21 T cell receptor beta chains derived from one specimen sequenced in a study of tumor-infiltrating lymphocytes in primary liver carcinoma. Total RNA (roughly 0.45 ug) served as template for TCR beta cDNA synthesis primed by a constant-region primer. Three-round nested multiplex PCR performed with slightly modified ARM-PCR produced the TCR beta libraries. It was with TRBV1-TRBV30 forward primers and a C-beta reverse primer that the first two PCR rounds were run, at about 10 cycles each. MiXCR, run by TCRdb on the multiplex PCR reads, gives a single entry per CDR3 protein. The sample lists about 330,000 distinct CDR3 sequences, almost 65% occurring once. Unsorted whole blood supplied the RNA, and germline DNA was extracted too. Sequencing used peripheral blood. Receptors were obtained from a man aged 35 to 55 with primary liver carcinoma and hepatitis B virus infection.

This clonotype showed up just a few times. The chain recombines TRBV11-1 with TRBJ2-3; D is ambiguous. Trimming took 5 bases from V and 6 from J, leaving 15 bases between them. Per germline, CDR1 SGHAT and CDR2 FQDESV (reference sequence). There are 14 residues in the CDR3. CDR3 nucleotide sequence: TGTGCCAGCAGCCCTAAGGGCCCGTTTGATACGCAGTATTTT. It codes for CASSPKGPFDTQYF.

This clonotype has only a few counts. This sequence joins TRBV5-5 and TRBJ1-1; D uncertain. Germline CDR1 is SGHKS and CDR2 is YYEKEE (reference sequence). The CDR3 is 15 amino acids. With 0 bases removed from V and 3 bases from J, the gap between germline ends came to 12 bases. CDR3 region: CASSLGGRSDTEAFF. CDR3 DNA sequence: TGTGCCAGCAGCTTGGGTGGGAGATCGGACACTGAAGCTTTCTTT.

This clonotype occurred a few times. The rearrangement uses TRBV7-9 and TRBJ1-2; tentatively, D is TRBD1 (5 bases). CDR3 length: 12 residues. V lost 5 bases and J 6 bases, leaving 10 bases between the germline ends. CDR1 and CDR2 (germline): SEHNR, FQNEAQ (reference sequence). CDR3 amino acids: CASSRGSDGYTF. Here the CDR3 DNA reads TGTGCCAGCAGCCGGGGGTCTGATGGCTACACCTTC.

V is TRBV6-5 and J is TRBJ2-5; D call uncertain. CDR3 length equals 15 residues. Germline loops: CDR1 MNHEY, CDR2 SVGAGI. The V end lost 1 base, the J end lost 0 bases, and 9 bases lay between the germline ends. For the CDR3, the DNA is TGTGCCAGCAGTTACTTGGTGTGGGACCAAGAGACCCAGTACTTC. It translates to CASSYLVWDQETQYF.

The V call is TRBV6-1, the J call TRBJ2-3; TRBD2 agrees at 9 bases. The J segment lost 6 bases and the V segment lost 10 bases, leaving 20 bases of the junction unmatched. The CDR3 has 17 amino acids. Germline CDR1 and CDR2: MNHNS and SASEGT. The CDR3 loop reads CANRPHSAGGPSDTQYF. CDR3 coding DNA: TGTGCCAACAGGCCCCACTCGGCGGGAGGGCCCTCCGATACGCAGTATTTT.

This clonotype has a count of ten or more. This chain links TRBV5-6 with TRBJ1-3; weak D call: TRBD1 (5 bases). The germline V gene encodes CDR1 SGHDT and CDR2 YYEEEE. This CDR3 region has 18 residues. Trimming removed 0 bases at V and 0 bases at J, with 16 bases between. The CDR3 spells CASSLVGRGRLSGNTIYF. CDR3 coding DNA: TGTGCCAGCAGCTTGGTTGGAAGGGGCCGGCTCTCTGGAAACACCATATATTTT.

This clonotype was observed at least ten times. The chain carries TRBV10-3 and TRBJ2-1; TRBD2 agrees at 15 bases. The CDR3 is 18 amino acids. V lost 5 bases and J lost 0; bases outside the gene matches: 5. Germline assignment: CDR1 ENHRY and CDR2 SYGVKD. CDR3 bases: TGTGCCATCAGTCCGGGACTAGCGGGAGGTAGCTCCTACAATGAGCAGTTCTTC. Its translation: CAISPGLAGGSSYNEQFF.

This clonotype occurred a few times. V gene TRBV14 combines with J gene TRBJ2-3; D gene ambiguous. CDR1 is SGHDN and CDR2 is FVKESK in the germline V gene. Deletions cut 1 base from V and 8 bases from J, with 4 bases between. The CDR3 loop spans 11 amino acids. CDR3 amino acids: CASSQGFTQYF. The CDR3 DNA reads TGTGCCAGCAGCCAAGGGTTTACGCAGTATTTT.

The chain carries TRBV6-4 and TRBJ2-7, with 9 bases fitting TRBD1. The CDR3 runs to 16 residues. V was pared by 6 bases and J by 2 bases, with 11 bases of the junction left unmatched. The V gene's germline CDR1 is MRHNA and CDR2 SNTAGT. CDR3 in amino acids: CASSAQTRDRAYEQYF. CDR3 nucleotides: TGTGCCAGCAGCGCCCAAACCCGGGACAGGGCCTACGAGCAGTACTTC.

J is TRBJ2-7 and V is TRBV6-5; 12 nucleotides line up with TRBD1. CDR3 length: 13 amino acids. The germline gives CDR1 MNHEY, CDR2 SVGAGI. The junction had 3 bases not matched to a gene; V was cut back by 7 bases and J by 5 bases. CDR3 in amino acids: CASNRDRGHEQYF. The CDR3 nucleotides read TGTGCCAGCAACCGGGACAGGGGGCACGAGCAGTACTTC.

In regard to this clonotype: One base away lies a much larger clone, so this may be a sequencing read error. V usage is TRBV6-1 and J usage is TRBJ1-5, with D maybe TRBD1 (5 bases). Germline assignment: CDR1 MNHNS and CDR2 SASEGT. The CDR3 extends over 17 amino acids. The V end was cut by 5 bases, the J end by 4 bases, with 21 bases between. The chain's CDR3 is CASSRSRGGNSNQPQHF. The CDR3 nucleotides are TGTGCCAGCAGTCGGTCGAGGGGTGGAAACTCTAATCAGCCCCAGCATTTT.

A note on this clonotype: Germline is not matched at one junction end, which may reflect a read error. The chain carries TRBV4-2 and TRBJ2-7; 8 bases are shared with TRBD1. The CDR3 runs 16 residues. Germline V gives CDR1 LGHNA, CDR2 YNFKEQ. The CDR3 region is CASSQEGQTGAYEQCF. Written as DNA, the CDR3 is TGTGCCAGTAGCCAAGAGGGTCAGACAGGGGCCTACGAGCAGTGCTTC.

This chain uses TRBV29-1 with TRBJ2-3; no reliable D call. V was pared by 4 bases and J by 3 bases, with 17 bases between. CDR1 and CDR2 from the germline V gene are SQVTM and ANQGSEA. This CDR3 comprises 15 residues. CDR3 in DNA: TGCAGCGTTGGAGCCGCCCCGCGGAGTACAGATACGCAGTATTTT. Residues: CSVGAAPRSTDTQYF.

The V gene is TRBV7-9, the J gene TRBJ2-7; D remains ambiguous. V was pared by 7 bases and J by 2 bases, with 12 bases between. Germline V gene lookup returns CDR1 SEHNR and CDR2 FQNEAQ (reference sequence). This CDR3 region has 13 residues. The CDR3 region has the DNA TGTGCCAGCACCTTGGAGACCACCTACGAGCAGTACTTC. Protein product: CASTLETTYEQYF.

The chain joins TRBV29-1 to TRBJ1-4; D uncertain. V was pared by 7 bases and J by 5 bases, with 14 bases between. Germline CDR1 and CDR2: SQVTM and ANQGSEA. The CDR3 length is 13 residues. The CDR3 here is CSGRGYGNEKLFF. CDR3 in DNA: TGCAGCGGACGGGGATATGGGAATGAAAAACTGTTTTTT. The full variable domain, completed using reference TRBV29-1 and TRBJ1-4, is SAVISQKPSRDICQRGTSLTIQCQVDSQVTMMFWYRQQPGQSLTLIATANQGSEATYESGFVIDKFPISRPNLTFSTLTVSNMSPEDSSIYLCSGRGYGNEKLFFGSGTQLSVL.

Comment on this clonotype: The missing conserved phenylalanine or tryptophan at the end of this CDR3 makes a read error likely. CDR3 in DNA: TGTGCCAGCAGTGAATCTGGGGCAGATACTGAAGCTTTCTCT. It is translated as CASSESGADTEAFS. The gene calls are TRBV6-1 and TRBJ1-1; TRBD1 might be the D (5 bases). Trimming removed 2 bases at V and 5 bases at J, with 12 bases between. The CDR3 covers 14 residues. Germline V gives CDR1 MNHNS, CDR2 SASEGT.

About this clonotype itself: A single base separates this from a much larger clone, so it may be a read error. The chain uses TRBV29-1 and TRBJ1-1, with unresolved D. Germline lookup yields CDR1 SQVTM and CDR2 ANQGSEA. This CDR3 contains 12 residues. The CDR3, as DNA: TGCGGCGTTGAAACGGATTTAACTGAAGCTTTCTTT. Its protein product is CGVETDLTEAFF. Full variable domain (remainder filled in from reference TRBV29-1 and TRBJ1-1): SAVISQKPSRDICQRGTSLTIQCQVDSQVTMMFWYRQQPGQSLTLIATANQGSEATYESGFVIDKFPISRPNLTFSTLTVSNMSPEDSSIYLCGVETDLTEAFFGQGTRLTVV.

The chain links TRBV6-5 to TRBJ2-5; D gene uncertain. The CDR3 consists of 14 residues. Trimming stripped 3 bases from V and 4 bases from J, with 12 bases between. Germline V gives CDR1 MNHEY, CDR2 SVGAGI. The CDR3 spells CASSYYLTGETQYF. In DNA form, the CDR3 reads TGTGCCAGCAGTTATTACCTAACGGGAGAGACCCAGTACTTC.

Of note for this clonotype: A read error may explain this, as a much larger clone is one base away. The chain employs TRBV6-2 or TRBV6-3 and TRBJ2-7; tentatively, D is TRBD2 (5 bases). Germline V gene data show CDR1 as MNHEY and CDR2 as SVGEGT. This CDR3 is 13 amino acids long. This chain's CDR3 is CTSTRGDSYEQYF. The CDR3, as DNA: TGTACCAGCACTCGGGGAGACTCCTACGAGCAGTACTTC.

This sequence joins TRBV28 and TRBJ2-1; 12 nucleotides align to TRBD2. The CDR3 runs to 17 residues. V lost 11 bases to trimming and J lost 0 bases; unmatched junction nucleotides: 11. The germline CDR1 and CDR2 sequences are MDHEN and SYDVKM. This CDR3 is CASPPLAGGPSYNEQFF. DNA for the CDR3: TGTGCCTCACCTCCCCTAGCGGGAGGGCCCTCCTACAATGAGCAGTTCTTC. Full variable domain (remainder filled in from reference TRBV28 and TRBJ2-1): DVKVTQSSRYLVKRTGEKVFLECVQDMDHENMFWYRQDPGLGLRLIYFSYDVKMKEKGDIPEGYSVSREKKERFSLILESASTNQTSMYLCASPPLAGGPSYNEQFFGPGTRLTVL.

This clonotype was picked up many times. This chain joins TRBV6-6 and TRBJ2-2; D possibly corresponds to TRBD2 (6 bases). Trimming stripped 2 bases from V and 2 bases from J, with 9 bases between. The CDR3 is 15 residues long. Germline CDR1 reads MNHNY; CDR2 reads SVGAGI (reference sequence). CDR3 residues: CASSYGTPNTGELFF. The CDR3 DNA reads as TGTGCCAGCAGTTACGGGACTCCAAACACCGGGGAGCTGTTTTTT.